This T cell receptor beta chain was captured in a study of siplizumab effects on memory and regulatory T cells. Only in-frame clones appear in the TCRdb table, and some are missing; sequencing was by immunoSEQ multiplex PCR. The sample has about 120,000 clones; about 94% are singletons. V shed 4 bases and J 4 bases; nucleotides not matched to a gene: 6. The CDR3 is 15 amino acids. Per germline, CDR1 SGHRS and CDR2 YFSETQ. The TCR sequence derives from a human donor in good health. Material: non-Treg CD4+ T cells sorted from blood. V is TRBV5-1 and J is TRBJ2-5; 11 bases map to TRBD2. The CDR3 loop reads CASSVAGGLRETQYF. CDR3 nucleotide sequence: TGCGCCAGCAGCGTAGCGGGGGGGCTGAGAGAGACCCAGTACTTC.